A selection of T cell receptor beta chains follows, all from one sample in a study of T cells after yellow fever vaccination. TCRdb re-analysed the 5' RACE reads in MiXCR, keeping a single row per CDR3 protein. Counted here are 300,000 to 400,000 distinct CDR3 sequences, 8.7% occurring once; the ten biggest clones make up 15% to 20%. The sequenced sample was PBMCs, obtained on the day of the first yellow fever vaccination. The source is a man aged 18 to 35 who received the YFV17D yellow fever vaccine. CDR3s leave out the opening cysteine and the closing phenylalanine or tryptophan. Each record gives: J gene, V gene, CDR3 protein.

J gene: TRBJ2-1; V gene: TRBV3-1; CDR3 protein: ASSQVRGLEGDEQF
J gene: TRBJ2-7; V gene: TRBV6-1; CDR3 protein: ASREQGRSSYEQY
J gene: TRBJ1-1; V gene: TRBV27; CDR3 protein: ASSLDSYTEAF
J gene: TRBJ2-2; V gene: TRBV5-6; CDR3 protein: ASSQEGRGHLDTGELF
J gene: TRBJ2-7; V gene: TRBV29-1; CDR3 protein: SVEPWGEGNGVEQY
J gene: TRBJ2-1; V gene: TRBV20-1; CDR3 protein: SAPSVTSRAEQF
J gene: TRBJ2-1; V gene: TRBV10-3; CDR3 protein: AISESKGVNEQF
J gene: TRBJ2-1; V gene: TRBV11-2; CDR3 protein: ASSFGLADYNEQF
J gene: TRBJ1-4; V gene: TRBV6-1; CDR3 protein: ASSEWSAGGEKLF
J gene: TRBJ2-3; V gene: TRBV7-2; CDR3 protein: ASVTGWSTDTQY
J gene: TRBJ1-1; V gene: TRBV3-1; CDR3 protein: ASSYSGTSNTEAF
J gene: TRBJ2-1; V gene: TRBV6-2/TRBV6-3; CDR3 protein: ASSPRNNEQF
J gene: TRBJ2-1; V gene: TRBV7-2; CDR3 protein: ASRSDLSSYNEQF
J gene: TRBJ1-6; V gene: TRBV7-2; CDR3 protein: ASSLTQRDSPLH
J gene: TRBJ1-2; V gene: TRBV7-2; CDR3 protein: ASSFSVAGSDGYT
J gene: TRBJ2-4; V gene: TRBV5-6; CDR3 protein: ASTLTVAKNIQY
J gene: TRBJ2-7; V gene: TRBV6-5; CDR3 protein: ASSYNSGAYEQY
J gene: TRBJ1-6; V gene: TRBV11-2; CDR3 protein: ASSVGGDSPLH
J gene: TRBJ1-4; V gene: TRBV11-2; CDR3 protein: ASSPPGSRGEKLF
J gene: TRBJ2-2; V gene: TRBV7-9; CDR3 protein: ASSRGPANTGELF